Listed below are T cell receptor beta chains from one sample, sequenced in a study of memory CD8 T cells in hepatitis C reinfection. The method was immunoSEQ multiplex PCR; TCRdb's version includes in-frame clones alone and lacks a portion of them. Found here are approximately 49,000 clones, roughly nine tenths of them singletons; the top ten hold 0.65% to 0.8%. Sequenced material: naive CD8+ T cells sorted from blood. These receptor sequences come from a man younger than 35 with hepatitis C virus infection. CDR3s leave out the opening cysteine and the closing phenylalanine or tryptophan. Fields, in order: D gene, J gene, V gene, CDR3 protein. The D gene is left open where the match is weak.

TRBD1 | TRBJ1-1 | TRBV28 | ASSVTGLWTEAF
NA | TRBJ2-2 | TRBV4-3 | ASSQDRGTGELF
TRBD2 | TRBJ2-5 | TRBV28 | ASSSASGMKTQY
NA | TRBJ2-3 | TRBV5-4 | ASSLLENTDTQY
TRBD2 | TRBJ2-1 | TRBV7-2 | ASSLARSGRVYNEQF
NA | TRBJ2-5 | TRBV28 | ASSPGLNSVQETQY
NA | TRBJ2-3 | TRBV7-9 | ASSPQGDSTDTQY
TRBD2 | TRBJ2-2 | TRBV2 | ASIRLAGGNTGELF
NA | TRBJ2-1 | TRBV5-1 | ASSLDPGGALYNEQF
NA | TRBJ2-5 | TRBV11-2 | ASSKGLQETQY
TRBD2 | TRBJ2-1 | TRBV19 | ASSISSGVYNEQF
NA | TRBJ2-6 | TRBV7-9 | ASSLWGREYGANVLT
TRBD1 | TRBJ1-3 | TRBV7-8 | ASSPGGSGNTIY
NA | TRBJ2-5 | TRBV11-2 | ASSLAARAETQY
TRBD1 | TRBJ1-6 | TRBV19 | ASSLETGTSPLH
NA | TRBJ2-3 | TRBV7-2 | ASSFAPGEGGPWTDTQY
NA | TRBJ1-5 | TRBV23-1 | ASSHPGGAGENQPQH
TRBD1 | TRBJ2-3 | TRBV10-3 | AISESPGQGTDTQY
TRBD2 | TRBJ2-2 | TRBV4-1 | ASSPGGSGSSTGELF
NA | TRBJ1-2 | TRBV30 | AWMDYNYGYT
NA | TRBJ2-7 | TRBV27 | ASSDISRGNEQY
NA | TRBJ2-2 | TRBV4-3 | ASSQEGRGRTGELF
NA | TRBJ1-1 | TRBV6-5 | ASRGRVNTEAF
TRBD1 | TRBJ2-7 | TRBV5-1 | ASSLVQGDSYEQY
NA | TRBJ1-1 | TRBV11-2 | VSSLLIELQGFGTEAF